This T cell receptor beta chain stems from a study of blood T cells in healthy people across ages. The CDR3 has 17 residues. Germline lookup yields CDR1 MNHEY and CDR2 SMNVEV (reference sequence). A second roughly 6 to 12 cycle PCR used barcoded and J-beta primers. A tag from a template-switch adaptor with 12 random nucleotides marked each cDNA molecule. TCRdb re-called the 5' RACE reads with MiXCR, one entry per CDR3 protein. The sample consists of about 1.8 million distinct CDR3 sequences, about 49% of them appearing once. Remarks on this clonotype: A junction end diverges from the germline sequence, so it may reflect a read error.

This TCR derives from a woman aged 40 to 49 in good health. The sample consisted of blood. V usage is TRBV27 and J usage is TRBJ2-3, with D maybe TRBD1 (6 bases). This CDR3 reads CASSLGSQGPSIDTQYF. In DNA, the CDR3 is TGTGCCAGCAGTTTAGGAAGCCAGGGGCCTAGCATAGATACGCAGTATTTT.